A single sample is the source of the 5 T cell receptor beta chains below, sequenced in a study of blood T cell repertoires in COVID-19. Method: immunoSEQ multiplex PCR; TCRdb's copy keeps in-frame clones and lacks some. The sample holds about 240,000 clones; approximately 88% are singletons and the top ten take 2.5% to 3%. Sample: PBMCs or T cells enriched from blood (not recorded which). These receptors were obtained from a woman in her twenties or thirties with acute COVID-19.

The chain is built from TRBV7-9 and TRBJ1-1; tentative D call: TRBD1 (6 bases). V was cut by 5 bases and J by 0 bases, with 10 bases left in between. The CDR3 consists of 14 residues. Per germline, CDR1 SEHNR and CDR2 FQNEAQ (reference sequence). CDR3 sequence: CASSNRAVNTEAFF. The DNA of the CDR3 is TGTGCCAGCAGCAACAGGGCGGTGAACACTGAAGCTTTCTTT.

V gene TRBV7-9 combines with J gene TRBJ1-2; maybe TRBD1 (6 bases). The CDR3 totals 15 residues. V lost 5 bases, J lost 4 bases, and 17 bases lay in between. CDR1 and CDR2 from the germline V gene are SEHNR and FQNEAQ (reference sequence). The chain's CDR3 is CASSLEQGYGYGYTF. The CDR3 DNA is TGTGCCAGCAGCCTAGAACAGGGCTACGGCTATGGCTACACCTTC. Full variable domain (remainder filled in from reference TRBV7-9 and TRBJ1-2): DTGVSQNPRHKITKRGQNVTFRCDPISEHNRLYWYRQTLGQGPEFLTYFQNEAQLEKSRLLSDRFSAERPKGSFSTLEIQRTEQGDSAMYLCASSLEQGYGYGYTFGSGTRLTVV.

This clone came up once. The genes are TRBV6-5 and TRBJ1-1; D not resolved. CDR1 MNHEY and CDR2 SVGAGI come from the germline V gene. Between the trimmed V and J ends, which lost 6 bases and 0 bases, there was a span of 14 bases. The CDR3 totals 15 residues. CDR3 loop: CASSPPTSMNTEAFF. CDR3 DNA sequence: TGTGCCAGCAGCCCCCCGACAAGCATGAACACTGAAGCTTTCTTT.

V is TRBV6-5 and J is TRBJ2-7; D may be TRBD1 (5 bases). The V gene's germline CDR1 is MNHEY and CDR2 SVGAGI. V was shortened by 4 bases and J by 2 bases, with 18 bases between the two germline ends. This CDR3 has 16 amino acids. The CDR3 loop reads CASSLGQLTSPYEQYF. The CDR3 nucleotides are TGTGCCAGCAGTTTGGGGCAACTTACTTCCCCCTACGAGCAGTACTTC.

This rearrangement joins TRBV4-1 to TRBJ1-1; tentatively, D is TRBD1 (5 bases). From germline, CDR1 is MGHRA and CDR2 YSYEKL. The V end was cut by 1 base, the J end by 4 bases, with 13 bases between. The CDR3 is 15 amino acids. The chain's CDR3 is CASSQVSGIVTEAFF. CDR3 nucleotides: TGCGCCAGCAGCCAAGTTTCAGGGATTGTCACTGAAGCTTTCTTT.